A selection of T cell receptor beta chains follows, all from one sample in a study of shared T cell receptors in the human thymus. Profiled with immunoSEQ multiplex PCR; TCRdb holds only in-frame clones, not every one. The data show under 700,000 clones, with approximately 80% seen just once and roughly 0.013% held by the top ten. This same sample was also taken into another study, of human thymus T cells.

Sequences were obtained from thymocytes. The receptors stem from a boy younger than two with a congenital heart defect. Both conserved end residues are part of each CDR3. D genes are given only for firm matches. Some rows have no size entry. The others give once, few or many, or a class for an expanded clone.

V gene,D gene,clone size,J gene,CDR3 DNA,CDR3 protein
TRBV7-2,TRBD2,.,TRBJ2-4,TGTGCCAGCAGCTTATGGGCTAGTGGGGGGGTAGCCAAAAACATTCAGTACTTC,CASSLWASGGVAKNIQYF
TRBV25-1,.,.,TRBJ1-1,TGTGCCAGCAGTGCACAGGGCGAGACTGAAGCTTTCTTT,CASSAQGETEAFF
TRBV5-1,TRBD1,.,TRBJ1-1,TGCGCCAGCAGCTTCACGACAGGGGGCGTCGGAGCTTTCTTT,CASSFTTGGVGAFF
TRBV13,.,.,TRBJ2-7,TGTGCCAGCAGCTGCGGGGACCGCTACGAGCAGTACTTC,CASSCGDRYEQYF
TRBV6-1,.,.,TRBJ2-3,TGTGCCAGCGCAGGCACAGATACGCAGTATTTT,CASAGTDTQYF
TRBV4-2,.,.,TRBJ2-1,TGTGCCAGCAGCCAAGGAGGTGAGCAGTTCTTC,CASSQGGEQFF
TRBV27,.,.,TRBJ2-1,TGTGCCAGCAGTTTATTTCCCCTGAATGAGCAGTTCTTC,CASSLFPLNEQFF
TRBV11-2,TRBD2,once,TRBJ2-1,TGTGCCAGCAGCTTAAAGACTAGCGGGAGACAAGACAATGAGCAGTTCTTC,CASSLKTSGRQDNEQFF
TRBV4-1,TRBD2,.,TRBJ2-7,TGCGCCAGCAGCCAAGACGGGACTAGCGGGAGTACCAACGAGCAGTACTTC,CASSQDGTSGSTNEQYF
TRBV5-1,TRBD1,.,TRBJ1-1,TGCGCCAGCAGCTCGTACGACAGGGGGCCCTTGAACACTGAAGCTTTCTTT,CASSSYDRGPLNTEAFF
TRBV11-3,TRBD1,.,TRBJ1-2,TGTGCCAGCAGCTTAGGGGGACAGAACTATGGCTACACCTTC,CASSLGGQNYGYTF
TRBV5-4,TRBD2,few,TRBJ2-1,TGTGCCAGCAGCTCGTTCGCTAGCGGTTACAATGAGCAGTTCTTC,CASSSFASGYNEQFF
TRBV6-1,TRBD1,.,TRBJ2-3,TGTGCCAGCAGTGAACTACCGGGACAGCGCATTAGGGATACGCAGTATTTT,CASSELPGQRIRDTQYF
TRBV28,TRBD2,.,TRBJ2-7,TGTGCCAGCGAGGGACTAAGCTCCTACGAGCAGTACTTC,CASEGLSSYEQYF
TRBV4-3,TRBD1,.,TRBJ2-7,TGCGCCAGCAGCCCCCGGTCGCGGGGCTTTGGACAGGGGGAGGCCTACGAGCAGTACTTC,CASSPRSRGFGQGEAYEQYF
TRBV2,.,once,TRBJ2-5,TGTGCCAGCAGTGAAGACAGGGAAAGGGAGACCCAGTACTTC,CASSEDRERETQYF
TRBV5-6,.,.,TRBJ2-2,TGTGCCAGCAGCCGTGCCCTGGAGGGCCCGAAGGTCACCGGGGAGCTGTTTTTT,CASSRALEGPKVTGELFF
TRBV28,TRBD1,.,TRBJ2-2,TGTGCCAGCAGTTCCCCCGGGACAGGAGGCACCGGGGAGCTGTTTTTT,CASSSPGTGGTGELFF
TRBV11-3,.,.,TRBJ1-1,TGTGCCAGCAGCTTAGGCAAGGGGGTGAACACTGAAGCTTTCTTT,CASSLGKGVNTEAFF
TRBV6-1,.,.,TRBJ1-5,TGTGCCAGCAGTGAGACGATGGGAGCCACCCGGGGGTATAGCAATCAGCCCCAGCATTTT,CASSETMGATRGYSNQPQHF
TRBV6-5,.,.,TRBJ1-1,TGTGCCAGCAGCCCGGTAGACAGGATGAACACTGAAGCTTTCTTT,CASSPVDRMNTEAFF
TRBV7-2,.,.,TRBJ1-2,TGTGCCAGCAGCTCTGCGGGGGAGACCTATGGCTACACCTTC,CASSSAGETYGYTF
TRBV14,.,.,TRBJ2-7,TGTGCCAGCAGCCAAATGAGTCTAATTGGGGGCAGGCCACCTTACGAGCAGTACTTC,CASSQMSLIGGRPPYEQYF
TRBV10-2,TRBD1,.,TRBJ1-5,TGCGCCAGCAGTGAGAGGAAGGGGGCGAATCAGCCCCAGCATTTT,CASSERKGANQPQHF